This T cell receptor (beta chain) was identified in a study of CD8+ T cells in alopecia areata. As the sequencing template, cDNA was produced by extracting RNA and reverse transcribing it. Sequencing used immunoSEQ multiplex PCR; TCRdb keeps in-frame clones, though not all of them. This table holds under 350,000 clones, 58% found once. A word on this clone: Its antigen is as yet unknown.

Treatment described: oral pan-JAK inhibitor, 5-10 mg twice daily. Whole-study results and caveats: Sequencing of scalp samples also captures resident alphabeta T cells of normal skin.

This CDR3 comprises 12 residues. V lost 1 base and J 6 bases, leaving 9 bases between the germline ends. The germline V gene encodes CDR1 GTSNPN and CDR2 SVGIG (reference sequence). The sequence derives from a human donor with alopecia areata. The chain employs TRBV30 and TRBJ1-1, with D unclear. The specimen comprised CD4+ T cells sorted from blood, sampled at week 24, from a patient treated with tofacitinib. Here the CDR3 DNA reads TGTGCCTGGAGTGGGGCGGTGGCTGAAGCTTTCTTT. This sequence encodes CAWSGAVAEAFF.